This T cell receptor (beta chain) was retrieved from a study of T cell responses to AZD1222 COVID-19 vaccine (dated by TCRdb to 2020 to 2022). The study in broad terms: AZD1222 recipients with second doses at about 4 weeks or about 12 weeks were pooled, because spike-specific TCR depth and breadth did not differ between schedules. A total of approximately 230 trial participants underwent TCR sequencing, of whom around 200 received two doses of AZD1222 and about 25 received two doses of the MenACWY control vaccine. Trial participants were enrolled by age into subgroups of 18-55, 56-69 and 70-plus years, and around 150, 28 and 57 TCR-sequenced participants, respectively, were included in these subgroups. Points the paper makes about the study in general: CD4 TCRs associated with the vaccine covered the entire spike protein, and the dominant responses were in regions 160-218 and 743-854. Most participants were white British and females outnumbered males, and the authors suggested that clonal diversity may have been underestimated. Because no samples from the day 14 peak response were available, repertoires could be characterized only after the peak T cell response. Only six or seven AZD1222 recipients were SARS-CoV-2 seropositive at baseline, limiting conclusions about previously exposed vaccinees. After two AZD1222 doses, both the breadth and the depth of spike-specific TCRs were significantly higher than at day 0 and than in MenACWY recipients. Reportedly, close to half of the unique spike-specific TCRs recognized epitopes lying outside the regions that are mutated in the B.1.351 and B.1.1.7 variants. In the small 56-69-year group, the increase in depth fell short of significance, most likely because of low power.

Per the publication, the time point label means: baseline before first vaccination. The vaccinee samples were drawn from two UK trials, COV001 and COV002, one of which was a single-blind randomized controlled phase 2/3 trial testing AZD1222 (ChAdOx1 nCoV-19) in healthy adults. For TCRbeta chain sequencing, PBMC samples from trial participants were taken at day 0 and at day 28 after the second dose. The CDR3 regions of human TCRbeta chains were subjected to immunosequencing. From the authors' description of their analysis: Repertoire TCRs were checked for matches against a reference library of SARS-CoV-2-specific TCRs that had been generated using the MIRA antigen-specificity platform. Breadth was defined as the fraction of unique TCRs that were SARS-CoV-2-associated, and depth was defined as the fraction of total T cells that were SARS-CoV-2-associated. Using the MIRA data, every spike-specific TCR was mapped to the spike region that the TCR reacted to and assigned to either a CD4 or a CD8 class. Log10-transformed breadth and depth values were compared by one-way ANOVA with Sidak's multiple comparisons tests. In its TCRdb copy, this immuneACCESS table keeps in-frame sequences only and misses some clones. Where compared with another copy, unresolved V genes explain less than half of these, and the others have no known cause. V and J calls and clone size come straight from that table; D and trimming were deduced from the DNA. The sample profile shows roughly 55,000 clones; around 92% of them were found once. Roughly 1.9% of the sample is in the top ten clones.

This clone appeared a single time. This clone's antigen is unknown. No much larger clone is present one base from it, and per-base qualities are unavailable. CDR1 and CDR2 were assigned from the germline V gene as MGHDK and SYGVNS. The trim is 2 bases for V and 5 bases for J, with a gap of 10 bases between the germline ends. The CDR3 runs 13 amino acids, cysteine and phenylalanine included. Just CDR3 DNA is preserved here, 39 bases in frame from base 1. This clonotype was obtained from an adult in good health. Sequencing was performed on peripheral blood, taken on day 0 of AZD1222 vaccination. The sequence links TRBV25-1 to TRBJ2-7; no D gene can be assigned with confidence. The CDR3 in this case is CASSEHQSHEQYF. In nucleotide form, the sequence is TGTGCCAGCAGTGAACATCAGAGTCACGAGCAGTACTTC.